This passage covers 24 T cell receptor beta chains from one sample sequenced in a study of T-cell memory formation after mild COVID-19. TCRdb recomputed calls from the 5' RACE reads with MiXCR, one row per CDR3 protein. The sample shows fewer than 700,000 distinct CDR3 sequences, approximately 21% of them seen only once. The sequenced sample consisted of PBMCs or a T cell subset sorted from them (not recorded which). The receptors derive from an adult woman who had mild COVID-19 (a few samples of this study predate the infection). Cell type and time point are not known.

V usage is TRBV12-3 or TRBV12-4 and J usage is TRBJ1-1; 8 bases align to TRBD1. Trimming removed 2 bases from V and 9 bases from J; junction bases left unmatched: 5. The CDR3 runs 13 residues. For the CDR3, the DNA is TGTGCCAGCAGTTTATACGGCAGGGGGCAAGCTTTCTTT. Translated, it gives CASSLYGRGQAFF.

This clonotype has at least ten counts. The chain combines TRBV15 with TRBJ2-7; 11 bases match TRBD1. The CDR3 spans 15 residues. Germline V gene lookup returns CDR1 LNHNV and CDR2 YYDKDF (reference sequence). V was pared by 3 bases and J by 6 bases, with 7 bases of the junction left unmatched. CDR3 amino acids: CATSRNRDRGSEQYF. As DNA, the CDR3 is TGTGCCACCAGCAGGAACCGGGACAGGGGGAGCGAGCAGTACTTC.

The CDR3 nucleotides are TGCAGCGTTGCCGGGACTAGCGGTACAGCTCAAGAGACCCAGTACTTC. Amino acids: CSVAGTSGTAQETQYF. This chain uses TRBV29-1 with TRBJ2-5, with 11 nucleotides matching TRBD2. Germline-derived CDR1 and CDR2 are SQVTM and ANQGSEA. The trim removed 4 bases at V and 2 bases at J, leaving 9 bases unmatched. There are 16 residues in the CDR3.

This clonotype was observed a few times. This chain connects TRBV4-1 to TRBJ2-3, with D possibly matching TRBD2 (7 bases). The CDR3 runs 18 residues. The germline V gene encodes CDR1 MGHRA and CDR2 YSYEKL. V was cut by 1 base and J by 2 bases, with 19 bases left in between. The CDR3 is CASSQGVGAAGATDTQYF. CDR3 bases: TGCGCCAGCAGCCAAGGAGTTGGTGCCGCGGGGGCCACAGATACGCAGTATTTT.

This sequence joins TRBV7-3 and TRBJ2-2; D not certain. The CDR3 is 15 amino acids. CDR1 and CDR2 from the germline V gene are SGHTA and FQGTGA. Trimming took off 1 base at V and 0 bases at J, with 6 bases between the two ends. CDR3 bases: TGTGCCAGCAGCTTAAACCCGTCGAACACCGGGGAGCTGTTTTTT. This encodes CASSLNPSNTGELFF.

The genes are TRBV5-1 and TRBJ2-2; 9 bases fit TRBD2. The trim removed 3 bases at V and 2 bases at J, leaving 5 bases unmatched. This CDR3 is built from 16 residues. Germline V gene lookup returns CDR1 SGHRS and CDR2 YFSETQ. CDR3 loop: CASSSVLAGNTGELFF. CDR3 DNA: TGCGCCAGCAGCTCCGTGCTAGCGGGAAACACCGGGGAGCTGTTTTTT. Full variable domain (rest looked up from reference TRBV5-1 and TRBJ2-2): KAGVTQTPRYLIKTRGQQVTLSCSPISGHRSVSWYQQTPGQGLQFLFEYFSETQRNKGNFPGRFSGRQFSNSRSEMNVSTLELGDSALYLCASSSVLAGNTGELFFGEGSRLTVL.

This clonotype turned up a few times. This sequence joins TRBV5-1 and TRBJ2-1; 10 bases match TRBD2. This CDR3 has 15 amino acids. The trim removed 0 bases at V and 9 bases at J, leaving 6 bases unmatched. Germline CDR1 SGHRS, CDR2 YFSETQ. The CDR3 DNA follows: TGCGCCAGCAGCTTGGAACCGGGACTAGCGATTGAGCAGTTCTTC. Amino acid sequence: CASSLEPGLAIEQFF.

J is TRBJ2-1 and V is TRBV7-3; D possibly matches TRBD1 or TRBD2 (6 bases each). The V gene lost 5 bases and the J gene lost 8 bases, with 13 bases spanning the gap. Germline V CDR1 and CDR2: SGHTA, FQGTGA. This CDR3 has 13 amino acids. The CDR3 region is CASSRRDNHEQFF. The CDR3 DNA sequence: TGTGCCAGCAGCCGGCGGGACAATCATGAGCAGTTCTTC. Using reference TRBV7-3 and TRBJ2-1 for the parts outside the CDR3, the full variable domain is GAGVSQTPSNKVTEKGKYVELRCDPISGHTALYWYRQSLGQGPEFLIYFQGTGAADDSGLPNDRFFAVRPEGSVSTLKIQRTERGDSAVYLCASSRRDNHEQFFGPGTRLTVL.

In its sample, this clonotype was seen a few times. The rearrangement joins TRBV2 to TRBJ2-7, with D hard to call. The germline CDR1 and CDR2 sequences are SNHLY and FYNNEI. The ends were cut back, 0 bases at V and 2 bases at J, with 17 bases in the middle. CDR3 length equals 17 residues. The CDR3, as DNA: TGTGCCAGCAGTGAAGCGGTCTCGTTTGCGCTACCCTACGAGCAGTACTTC. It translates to CASSEAVSFALPYEQYF.

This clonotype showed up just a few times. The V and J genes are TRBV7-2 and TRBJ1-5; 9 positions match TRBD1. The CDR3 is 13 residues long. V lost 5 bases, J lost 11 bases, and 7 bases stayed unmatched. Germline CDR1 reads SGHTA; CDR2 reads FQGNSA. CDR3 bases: TGTGCCAGCAGCCTCGACAGGGGGATGGCCCAGCATTTT. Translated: CASSLDRGMAQHF.

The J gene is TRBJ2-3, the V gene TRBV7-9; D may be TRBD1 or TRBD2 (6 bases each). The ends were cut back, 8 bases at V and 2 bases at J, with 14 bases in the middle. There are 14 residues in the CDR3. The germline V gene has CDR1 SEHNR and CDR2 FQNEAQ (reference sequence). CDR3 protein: CASSRGVLTDTQYF. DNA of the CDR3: TGTGCCAGCTCGAGGGGGGTCCTCACAGATACGCAGTATTTT.

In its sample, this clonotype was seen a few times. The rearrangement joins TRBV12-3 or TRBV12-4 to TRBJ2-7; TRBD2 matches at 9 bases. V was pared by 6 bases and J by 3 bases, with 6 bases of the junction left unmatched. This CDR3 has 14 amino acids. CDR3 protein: CASSRGGAYYEQYF. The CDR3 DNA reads TGTGCCAGCAGCCGCGGGGGGGCTTACTACGAGCAGTACTTC.

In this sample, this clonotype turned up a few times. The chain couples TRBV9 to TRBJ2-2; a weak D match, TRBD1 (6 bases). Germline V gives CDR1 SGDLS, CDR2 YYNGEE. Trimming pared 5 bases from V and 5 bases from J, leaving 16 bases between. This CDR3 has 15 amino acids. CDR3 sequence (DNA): TGTGCCAGCAGTGAAACAGGGTTTCGGACCGGGGAGCTGTTTTTT. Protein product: CASSETGFRTGELFF. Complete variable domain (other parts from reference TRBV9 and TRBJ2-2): DSGVTQTPKHLITATGQRVTLRCSPRSGDLSVYWYQQSLDQGLQFLIQYYNGEERAKGNILERFSAQQFPDLHSELNLSSLELGDSALYFCASSETGFRTGELFFGEGSRLTVL.

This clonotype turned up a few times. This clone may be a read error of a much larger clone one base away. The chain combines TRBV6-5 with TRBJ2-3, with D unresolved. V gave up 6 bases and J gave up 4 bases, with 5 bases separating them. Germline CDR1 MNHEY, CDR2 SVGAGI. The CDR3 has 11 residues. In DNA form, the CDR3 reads TGTGCCAGCAGGTTATCAGATACGCAGTATTTT. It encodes CASRLSDTQYF.

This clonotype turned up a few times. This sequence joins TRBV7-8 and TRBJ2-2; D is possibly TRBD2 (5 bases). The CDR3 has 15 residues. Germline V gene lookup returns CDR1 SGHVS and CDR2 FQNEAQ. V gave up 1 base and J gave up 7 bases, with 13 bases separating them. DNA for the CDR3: TGTGCCAGCAGCTTAGAACTAGACTCCATCGGGGAGCTGTTTTTT. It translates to CASSLELDSIGELFF.

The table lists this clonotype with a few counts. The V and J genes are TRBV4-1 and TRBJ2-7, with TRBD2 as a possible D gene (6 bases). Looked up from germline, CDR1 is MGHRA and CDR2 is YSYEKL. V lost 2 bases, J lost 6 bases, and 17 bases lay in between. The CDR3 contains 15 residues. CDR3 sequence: CASSQMGGPGSEQYF. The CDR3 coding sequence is TGCGCCAGCAGCCAAATGGGAGGCCCCGGCTCCGAGCAGTACTTC.

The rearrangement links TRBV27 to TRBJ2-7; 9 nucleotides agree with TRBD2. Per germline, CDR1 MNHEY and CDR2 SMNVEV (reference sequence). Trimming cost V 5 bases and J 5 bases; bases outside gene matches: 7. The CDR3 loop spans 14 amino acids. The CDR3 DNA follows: TGTGCCAGCAGTGAGAGCGGGAGGTTCGACGAGCAGTACTTC. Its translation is CASSESGRFDEQYF.

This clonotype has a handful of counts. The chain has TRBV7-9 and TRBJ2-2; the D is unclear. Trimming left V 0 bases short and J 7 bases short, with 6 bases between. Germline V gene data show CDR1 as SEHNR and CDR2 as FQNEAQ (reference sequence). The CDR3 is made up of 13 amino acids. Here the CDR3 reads CASSLAHVGELFF. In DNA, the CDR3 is TGTGCCAGCAGCTTAGCGCACGTCGGGGAGCTGTTTTTT. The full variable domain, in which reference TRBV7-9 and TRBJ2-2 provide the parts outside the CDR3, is DTGVSQNPRHKITKRGQNVTFRCDPISEHNRLYWYRQTLGQGPEFLTYFQNEAQLEKSRLLSDRFSAERPKGSFSTLEIQRTEQGDSAMYLCASSLAHVGELFFGEGSRLTVL.

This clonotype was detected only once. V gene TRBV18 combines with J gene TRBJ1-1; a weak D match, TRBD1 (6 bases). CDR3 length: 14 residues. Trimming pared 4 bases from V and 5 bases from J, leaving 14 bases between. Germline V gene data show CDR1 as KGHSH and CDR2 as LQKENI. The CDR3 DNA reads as TGTGCCAGCTCACACCGCGGAGGGGGAACTGAAGCTTTCTTT. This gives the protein CASSHRGGGTEAFF.

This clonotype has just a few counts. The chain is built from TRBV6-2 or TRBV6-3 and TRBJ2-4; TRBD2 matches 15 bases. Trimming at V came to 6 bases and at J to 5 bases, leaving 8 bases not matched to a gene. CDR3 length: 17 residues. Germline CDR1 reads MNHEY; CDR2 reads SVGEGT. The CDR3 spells CASSLPGLAGGQNIQYF. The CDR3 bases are TGTGCCAGCAGCCTACCCGGACTAGCGGGGGGGCAAAACATTCAGTACTTC.

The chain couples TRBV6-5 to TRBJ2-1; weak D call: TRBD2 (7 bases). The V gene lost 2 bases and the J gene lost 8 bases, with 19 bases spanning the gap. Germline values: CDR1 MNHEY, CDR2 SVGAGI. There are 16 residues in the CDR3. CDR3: CASSYLRIPGGDEQFF. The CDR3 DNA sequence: TGTGCCAGCAGTTACCTCCGGATCCCGGGGGGCGATGAGCAGTTCTTC.

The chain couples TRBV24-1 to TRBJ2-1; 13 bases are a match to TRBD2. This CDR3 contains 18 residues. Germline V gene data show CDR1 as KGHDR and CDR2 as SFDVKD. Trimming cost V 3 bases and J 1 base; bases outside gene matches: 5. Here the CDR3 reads CATSDRTSGRGSYNEQFF. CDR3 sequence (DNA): TGTGCCACCAGTGATCGGACTAGCGGGAGAGGGTCCTACAATGAGCAGTTCTTC.

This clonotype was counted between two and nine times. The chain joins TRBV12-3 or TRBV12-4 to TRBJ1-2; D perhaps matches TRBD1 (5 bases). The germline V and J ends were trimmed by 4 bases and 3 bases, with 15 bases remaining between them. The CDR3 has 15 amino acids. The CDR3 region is CASSSWGGEDYGYTF. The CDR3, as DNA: TGTGCCAGCAGTTCCTGGGGAGGGGAAGACTATGGCTACACCTTC.

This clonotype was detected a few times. CDR3 in amino acids: CSAGSGGAGSGAINEQFF. CDR3 coding DNA: TGCAGTGCGGGTTCCGGTGGGGCGGGATCAGGAGCGATCAATGAGCAGTTCTTC. The chain has TRBV20-1 and TRBJ2-1; D may be TRBD2 (6 bases). The CDR3 sequence is 18 residues long. Germline V lookup: CDR1 DFQATT, CDR2 SNEGSKA (reference sequence). The V gene lost 6 bases and the J gene lost 6 bases, with 30 bases spanning the gap.